This T cell receptor (beta chain) appears in the sequencing data of a study of cytomegalovirus exposure and HLA in healthy donors. CDR1 is MNHEY, CDR2 SVGAGI, per germline. J lost 4 bases, V lost 6 bases, and 4 bases had no gene match. The CDR3 sequence is 14 residues long. For this clone: Its antigen remains unidentified.

Study-level findings and limits: TCR beta sequences numbering under 20,000 were associated with HLA alleles at 0.05 false discovery rate in a later analysis. The classifier reportedly diagnosed cytomegalovirus status with high specificity and sensitivity. Prior analysis indicated that the majority of TCR beta V segments exhibited productivity approximately 87% or approximately 30% of the time. Analyses of presence/absence relied on an assumption of roughly uniform sequencing depth across donors.

The PCR used 60 Vbeta and 13 Jbeta primers. TCRdb keeps only in-frame clones here, not all; method: immunoSEQ multiplex PCR. Counted here are some 160,000 clones, 84% occurring once; the ten biggest clones make up 1.5% to 2%. This chain connects TRBV6-5 to TRBJ1-2; the match to TRBD1 covers 11 bases. The source is a man aged 18 to 35 in good health and CMV-seronegative. The sample consisted of PBMCs. This CDR3 reads CASRSGTGGYGYTF. The DNA for the CDR3 is TGTGCCAGCAGATCGGGGACAGGGGGCTATGGCTACACCTTC.